This record concerns one T cell receptor (beta chain) sequence. Its antigen is undetermined. This sample stems from a study of blood T cells in healthy people across ages. The CDR3 contains 16 residues. The J segment lost 2 bases and the V segment lost 1 base, leaving 5 bases of the junction unmatched. Study results and caveats: CMV status of donors was not determined, possibly confounding expanded clonotype changes. Long-lived donors exceeded aged donors in naive CD4+ cells and diversity.

Next came a second PCR, run for about 6 to 11 cycles, which used a sample-barcoded 5' primer along with a J-beta primer mix. Tags on each cDNA molecule came from a template-switch adaptor with 12 random nucleotides. Each sample provided no less than 2.5 million CDR3-containing paired-end reads. A single record per CDR3 protein comes from TCRdb applying MiXCR to the 5' RACE reads. The sample includes 910,000 or so distinct CDR3 sequences, just over 50% seen only once; the top ten take 20% to 25%. This sequence was found in a woman aged 55-69 years in good health. V gene TRBV12-3 or TRBV12-4 combines with J gene TRBJ2-3; 8 bases map to TRBD2. Material for sequencing was blood. The CDR3 region has the DNA TGTGCCAGCAGTTTAGGGGCGGGAGGTACCACAGATACGCAGTATTTT. It encodes CASSLGAGGTTDTQYF.